Here is one TCR beta chain with its context. The entry originates in a study of blood T cell repertoires in COVID-19. This table comes from immunoSEQ multiplex PCR, and its TCRdb copy is limited to in-frame clones, with some not included. This sample has more than 350,000 clones, with about 87% found just once. The clonotype was recovered from a woman between 25 and 40 years old with COVID-19, enrolled during active disease. Sequencing was done on a sample of peripheral blood.

The CDR3 region has the DNA TGTGCCAGCAGCTCGAGCCTAGCGGGAGAGCTCTACGAGCAGTACTTC. This gives the protein CASSSSLAGELYEQYF. The chain uses TRBV5-4 and TRBJ2-7; 10 bases map to TRBD2. Germline V gene sequence: CDR1 SGHNT, CDR2 YYREEE (reference sequence). Losses at the gene ends were 3 bases for V and 3 bases for J; bases not matched to a gene: 9. This CDR3 has 16 amino acids.